Listed below are T cell receptor beta chains from one sample, sequenced in a study of molecular identifiers for immune sequencing clone quantification. TCRdb ran MiXCR on the PCR reads and lists one entry per CDR3 protein. Of just under 650,000 distinct CDR3 sequences listed, nearly 20% are singletons. The sample was naive CD8+ T cells from blood, with Jurkat cell RNA spiked in. The receptors were gathered from a human donor in good health. Some libraries in this study had Jurkat cell RNA spiked in. CDR3s include the opening cysteine and the closing phenylalanine or tryptophan. D genes are given only for firm matches. Size is stated for part of the rows, as once, few or many counts, or as a class when the clone is expanded.

J gene,V gene,clone size,D gene,CDR3 length,CDR3 protein,CDR3 DNA
TRBJ2-7,TRBV4-1,many,-,14,CASSQEPQVYEQYF,TGCGCCAGCAGCCAAGAACCCCAGGTATACGAGCAGTACTTC
TRBJ2-3,TRBV9,few,-,14,CASSVVSGGDTQYF,TGTGCCAGCAGCGTAGTATCAGGTGGAGATACGCAGTATTTT
TRBJ2-3,TRBV5-3,few,TRBD2,17,CASSLGTSGRAVDTQYF,TGTGCCAGCAGCTTAGGGACTAGCGGGAGGGCCGTAGATACGCAGTATTTT
TRBJ2-5,TRBV12-3/TRBV12-4,many,TRBD1,16,CASSLTATGDQETQYF,TGTGCCAGCAGTTTAACCGCGACAGGGGATCAAGAGACCCAGTACTTC
TRBJ1-2,TRBV27,few,-,15,CAGSTRSGRIYGYTF,TGTGCCGGCAGTACAAGGTCGGGCCGTATATATGGCTACACCTTC
TRBJ1-1,TRBV7-9,many,TRBD1,13,CASSLPQGFEAFF,TGTGCCAGCAGCTTACCACAGGGGTTCGAAGCTTTCTTT
TRBJ2-1,TRBV7-2,many,-,15,CASSLGGPSYNEQFF,TGTGCCAGCAGCTTAGGAGGCCCCTCCTACAATGAGCAGTTCTTC
TRBJ2-3,TRBV11-2,-,-,15,CASSSFIASTDTQYF,TGTGCCAGCAGCAGCTTCATTGCTAGCACAGATACGCAGTATTTT
TRBJ2-3,TRBV28,-,-,14,CASSLNGNTDTQYF,TGTGCCAGCAGTTTGAACGGAAACACAGATACGCAGTATTTT
TRBJ2-4,TRBV6-2/TRBV6-3,many,-,17,CASSYGGDLLAKNIQYF,TGTGCCAGCAGTTACGGGGGAGACCTACTAGCCAAAAACATTCAGTACTTC
TRBJ2-3,TRBV12-3/TRBV12-4,many,TRBD2,17,CASSSPLAGGSTDTQYF,TGTGCCAGCAGTTCCCCCCTAGCGGGGGGAAGCACAGATACGCAGTATTTT
TRBJ1-5,TRBV12-3/TRBV12-4,many,TRBD1,14,CASSLAGQGQPQHF,TGTGCCAGCAGTTTAGCGGGACAGGGACAGCCCCAGCATTTT
TRBJ2-7,TRBV11-2,few,-,15,CASSLEAGPAYEQYF,TGTGCCAGCAGCTTAGAGGCAGGGCCGGCGTACGAGCAGTACTTC
TRBJ2-7,TRBV7-9,many,TRBD1,17,CASSSPQPGTGSNEQYF,TGTGCCAGCAGCTCACCCCAGCCCGGGACAGGGTCTAACGAGCAGTACTTC
TRBJ2-1,TRBV29-1,few,TRBD2,13,CSVAGRISNEQFF,TGCAGCGTTGCCGGGAGGATCTCGAATGAGCAGTTCTTC
TRBJ2-5,TRBV7-9,few,-,13,CASSFGPLETQYF,TGTGCCAGCAGCTTTGGACCTTTGGAGACCCAGTACTTC
TRBJ1-5,TRBV2,many,-,15,CASSGEGVSNQPQHF,TGTGCCAGCAGTGGGGAGGGGGTTAGCAATCAGCCCCAGCATTTT
TRBJ1-6,TRBV11-2,-,-,16,CASRPPGASYNSPLHF,TGTGCCAGCAGACCTCCGGGAGCCTCCTATAATTCACCCCTCCACTTT
TRBJ2-3,TRBV20-1,many,TRBD2,16,CSAGKTERDSTDTQYF,TGCAGTGCTGGAAAAACAGAGCGGGATAGCACAGATACGCAGTATTTT
TRBJ2-7,TRBV13,-,TRBD1,14,CASSTWTGTYEQYF,TGTGCCAGCAGCACTTGGACAGGGACCTACGAGCAGTACTTC
TRBJ2-1,TRBV30,many,-,13,CAWSVTGFDEQFF,TGTGCCTGGAGTGTAACCGGTTTCGATGAGCAGTTCTTC
TRBJ2-3,TRBV24-1,many,-,14,CATSEGAQEDTQYF,TGTGCCACCAGTGAGGGGGCGCAGGAAGATACGCAGTATTTT
TRBJ2-3,TRBV11-2,many,TRBD1,15,CASSRLGQLTDTQYF,TGTGCCAGCAGCCGCCTGGGACAGCTCACAGATACGCAGTATTTT
TRBJ1-1,TRBV12-3/TRBV12-4,-,-,14,CASGQGPVNTEALF,TGTGCCAGTGGTCAGGGGCCCGTGAACACTGAAGCTCTCTTT
TRBJ1-1,TRBV5-1,few,-,14,CASSLAGGDNEAFF,TGCGCCAGCAGCTTGGCTGGGGGAGACAATGAAGCTTTCTTT